Presented here are 14 T cell receptor beta chains from one specimen sequenced in a study of OX40 agonist ivuxolimab in advanced cancers. The assay was immunoSEQ multiplex PCR, and TCRdb's table has in-frame clones only and misses some. Here the sample spans tens of thousands of clones, about 80% being singletons. The sample consisted of CD4+ or CD8+ T cells sorted from blood, taken in a trial of the OX40 agonist ivuxolimab. The source is an adult with an advanced solid tumor such as melanoma, head and neck, liver or kidney cancer.

The chain carries TRBV27 and TRBJ2-7; the match to TRBD1 covers 10 bases. This CDR3 has 14 residues. Losses at the gene ends were 5 bases for V and 2 bases for J; bases not matched to a gene: 3. Germline V gene lookup returns CDR1 MNHEY and CDR2 SMNVEV (reference sequence). Here the CDR3 reads CASSLGTGAYEQYF. The CDR3 DNA follows: TGTGCCAGCAGTCTAGGGACAGGGGCCTACGAGCAGTACTTC.

This clone appeared a few times. A much bigger clone sits one base away, suggesting this may be a read error. The rearrangement uses TRBV9 and TRBJ1-6; TRBD1 might be the D (5 bases). The CDR3 has 14 residues. Trimming stripped 4 bases from V and 7 bases from J, with 12 bases between. Germline V gives CDR1 SGDLS, CDR2 YYNGEE. The CDR3 sequence: CASSPRDGNSPLHF. As DNA, the CDR3 is TGTGCCAGCAGCCCCCGGGACGGAAATTCACCCCTCCACTTT.

The J gene is TRBJ2-1, the V gene TRBV7-6; 12 nucleotides agree with TRBD2. Germline-derived CDR1 and CDR2 are SGHVS and FNYEAQ. The CDR3 is made up of 15 amino acids. With V trimmed by 5 bases and J by 4 bases, 3 bases remained unmatched. The CDR3 is CASSPTSGGYNEQFF. The CDR3 nucleotides read TGTGCCAGCAGCCCGACTAGCGGGGGTTACAATGAGCAGTTCTTC. The full variable domain, rest sourced from reference TRBV7-6 and TRBJ2-1, is GAGVSQSPRYKVTKRGQDVALRCDPISGHVSLYWYRQALGQGPEFLTYFNYEAQQDKSGLPNDRFSAERPEGSISTLTIQRTEQRDSAMYRCASSPTSGGYNEQFFGPGTRLTVL.

This chain links TRBV19 with TRBJ1-6, with no clear D. The ends were cut back, 7 bases at V and 4 bases at J, with 11 bases in the middle. Germline loops: CDR1 LNHDA, CDR2 SQIVND (reference sequence). This CDR3 region has 14 residues. The CDR3 loop reads CASNFKGYNSPLHF. The DNA for the CDR3 is TGTGCCAGTAATTTCAAGGGATATAATTCACCCCTCCACTTT.

This sequence joins TRBV4-2 and TRBJ2-5, with D uncertain. V dropped 4 bases and J dropped 2 bases, with 20 bases sitting between them. The CDR3 has 17 residues. Germline V gene sequence: CDR1 LGHNA, CDR2 YNFKEQ. Here the CDR3 DNA reads TGTGCCAGCAGCCGCAATTGGGCCCGCGCCATACAAGAGACCCAGTACTTC. This gives the protein CASSRNWARAIQETQYF.

The V call is TRBV25-1, the J call TRBJ2-5; D is uncertain. CDR3 length equals 10 residues. V was trimmed by 5 bases and J by 5 bases, leaving 3 bases between them. Germline values: CDR1 MGHDK, CDR2 SYGVNS. The CDR3 sequence: CASSSETQYF. The CDR3 nucleotides are TGTGCCAGCAGTAGTGAGACCCAGTACTTC. The variable domain in full, with the rest retrieved from reference TRBV25-1 and TRBJ2-5, is EADIYQTPRYLVIGTGKKITLECSQTMGHDKMYWYQQDPGMELHLIHYSYGVNSTEKGDLSSESTVSRIRTEHFPLTLESARPSHTSQYLCASSSETQYFGPGTRLLVL.

Comments on this clone: This sample also contains other DNA sequences that code for the same CDR3. The chain recombines TRBV19 with TRBJ2-2; D is tentatively TRBD1 or TRBD2 (6 bases each). From germline, CDR1 is LNHDA and CDR2 SQIVND (reference sequence). CDR3 length: 13 residues. Trimming pared 9 bases from V and 5 bases from J, leaving 13 bases between. The CDR3 sequence is CASRGRSTGELFF. CDR3 sequence (DNA): TGTGCCAGCCGGGGGCGAAGTACCGGGGAGCTGTTTTTT.

This clone was seen a few times. The chain recombines TRBV18 with TRBJ1-1; tentatively, D is TRBD1 (6 bases). V lost 5 bases and J 3 bases, leaving 13 bases between the germline ends. The CDR3 contains 14 residues. Germline CDR1 is KGHSH and CDR2 is LQKENI. DNA of the CDR3: TGTGCCAGCTCAGAGGGGGGCTCGGACACTGAAGCTTTCTTT. It codes for CASSEGGSDTEAFF.

The rearrangement links TRBV28 to TRBJ1-3, with 7 nucleotides matching TRBD1. Germline V lookup: CDR1 MDHEN, CDR2 SYDVKM. The CDR3 runs to 17 residues. Unmatched junction bases numbered 11, after V lost 5 bases and J lost 1 base. In DNA, the CDR3 is TGTGCCAGCAGTCAGCCGGGACAGAGCCTTTCTGGAAACACCATATATTTT. Residues: CASSQPGQSLSGNTIYF.

The chain employs TRBV19 and TRBJ1-2; TRBD1 aligns across 8 bases. Germline-derived CDR1 and CDR2 are LNHDA and SQIVND (reference sequence). V lost 5 bases, J lost 0 bases, and 5 bases stayed unmatched. The CDR3 spans 15 residues. The CDR3 region is CASSLRTGSNYGYTF. CDR3 in DNA: TGTGCCAGTAGTCTAAGGACAGGGTCTAACTATGGCTACACCTTC.

The V gene is TRBV4-3, the J gene TRBJ1-1, with TRBD1 identical over 8 bases. The CDR3 spans 17 residues. Germline V gene sequence: CDR1 LGHNA, CDR2 YSLEER. V lost 3 bases and J lost 0; bases outside the gene matches: 9. CDR3 residues: CASSHIGNRGLNTEAFF. The CDR3 DNA reads as TGCGCCAGCAGCCACATAGGAAACAGGGGGTTGAACACTGAAGCTTTCTTT.

This clone was seen more than once but under ten times. This rearrangement joins TRBV27 to TRBJ2-7; no reliable D call. CDR1 is MNHEY, CDR2 SMNVEV, per germline (reference sequence). The germline V and J ends were trimmed by 2 bases and 3 bases, with 8 bases remaining between them. CDR3 length equals 13 residues. The CDR3 sequence: CASSLGQDYEQYF. In DNA, the CDR3 is TGTGCCAGCAGTTTAGGTCAGGACTACGAGCAGTACTTC.

CDR3 coding DNA: TGCAGCGTTGAAGATGAGAACAGGGGAGGGACTGAAGCTTTCTTT. Translation: CSVEDENRGGTEAFF. This chain links TRBV29-1 with TRBJ1-1, with TRBD1 matching 7 bases. The CDR3 runs 15 residues. Per germline, CDR1 SQVTM and CDR2 ANQGSEA. The trim removed 0 bases at V and 5 bases at J, leaving 9 bases unmatched.

For the CDR3, the DNA is TGTGCCAGCTCACCGACAGGGGGGACCAAAAACATTCAGTACTTC. It encodes CASSPTGGTKNIQYF. The chain has TRBV18 and TRBJ2-4; 9 positions match TRBD1. Germline V gene sequence: CDR1 KGHSH, CDR2 LQKENI. The CDR3 runs to 15 residues. The junction had 2 bases not matched to a gene; V was cut back by 3 bases and J by 2 bases.